This T cell receptor beta chain was observed in a study of post-analysis software for immune sequencing data. Study summary: The patients showed relapsing-remitting, secondary progressive and progressive-relapsing multiple sclerosis courses.

Regarding this clonotype: Its antigen is currently unknown.

TCR beta libraries were prepared from cDNA with unique molecular identifiers. Around 500,000 cDNA molecules were obtained per 1 to 10 million input T cells. TCRdb re-derived calls from the PCR reads in MiXCR, one entry per CDR3 protein. The sample has a few hundred thousand distinct CDR3 sequences; around 33% are singletons. CDR3 length equals 16 residues. With V trimmed by 3 bases and J by 0 bases, 1 base remained unmatched. Germline CDR1 and CDR2: KGHDR and SFDVKD. The study's findings and limits: Analysis by F measure revealed that same-batch samples clustered strongly together. Compared with controls, patients had more of roughly five TRBV segments, including TRBV5-6, TRBV5-1 and TRBV20-1. Multiple sclerosis was associated with a significant reduction in normalized Chao1 diversity relative to controls.

V usage is TRBV24-1 and J usage is TRBJ2-3; 11 bases agree with TRBD1. The sample consisted of blood. The sequence came from a girl aged 5-17 years with multiple sclerosis. The CDR3 loop reads CATSDGTGGSTDTQYF. Written as DNA, the CDR3 is TGTGCCACCAGTGATGGGACAGGGGGAAGCACAGATACGCAGTATTTT.